This TCR beta chain was profiled in a study of CXCR3-negative and CXCR3-positive naive CD8 T cells. Overall study findings and caveats: Surface CD5 matched across naive subsets, and TRB CDR3 properties served to infer TCR strength.

CD45RO-CCR7+CD27+CD95- marked naive CD8+ T cells. Germline CDR1 and CDR2: SGHDN and FVKESK. The CDR3 has 12 amino acids. UMI labels and 5' RACE were used to prepare the TRB cDNA libraries. TCRdb re-called the 5' RACE reads, yielding one record per CDR3 amino acid sequence without DNA. The sample yields roughly 45,000 distinct CDR3 sequences, of which the top ten take up approximately 2.5%. A word on this clonotype: Its antigen is unknown.

The specimen was naive CXCR3- CD8+ T cells from blood. The subset here: CD45RO-CCR7+CD27+CD95- naive CD8+ T cells lacking CXCR3 (TNR3-). The chain links TRBV14 to TRBJ2-7. The receptor was isolated from a human donor in good health. Some clones in this sample may be carry-over from other donors' samples. This CDR3 is CASSQLGVEQYF.